This TCR beta chain comes out of a study of T-cell memory formation after mild COVID-19. V lost 6 bases, J lost 4 bases, and 7 bases stayed unmatched. The CDR3 has 14 amino acids. TCRdb itself ran the 5' RACE reads through MiXCR, one entry per CDR3 protein. The sample includes under 300,000 distinct CDR3 sequences, 8% to 9.5% of them seen just once. The genes are TRBV12-3 or TRBV12-4 and TRBJ1-1, with TRBD1 matching over 8 bases. The TCR sequence derives from a man aged 18 to 29 who had mild COVID-19 (a few samples of this study predate the infection). Cell type and time point are not known. Source material: PBMCs or a T cell subset sorted from them (not recorded which). Here the CDR3 DNA reads TGTGCCAGCAGCGGCCAGGGGGCGGGCACTGAAGCTTTCTTT. It translates to CASSGQGAGTEAFF.